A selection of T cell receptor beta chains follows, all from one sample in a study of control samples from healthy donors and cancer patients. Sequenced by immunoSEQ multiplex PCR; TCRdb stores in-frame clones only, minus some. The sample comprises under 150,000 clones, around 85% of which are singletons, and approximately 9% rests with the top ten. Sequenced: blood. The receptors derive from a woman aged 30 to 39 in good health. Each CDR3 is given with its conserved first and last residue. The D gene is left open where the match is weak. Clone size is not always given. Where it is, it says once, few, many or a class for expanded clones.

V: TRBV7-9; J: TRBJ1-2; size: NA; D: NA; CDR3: CASSLVSGGDGYTF; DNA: TGTGCCAGCAGCTTAGTTTCGGGTGGAGATGGCTACACCTTC
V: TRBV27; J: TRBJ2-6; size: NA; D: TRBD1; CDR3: CASSGRGSSGANVLTF; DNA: TGTGCCAGCAGCGGCAGGGGGAGCTCTGGGGCCAACGTCCTGACTTTC
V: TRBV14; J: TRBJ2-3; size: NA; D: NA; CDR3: CASSQDLLLATQYF; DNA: TGTGCCAGCAGCCAAGATCTCCTACTAGCTACGCAGTATTTT
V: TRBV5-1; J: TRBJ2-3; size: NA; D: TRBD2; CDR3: CASSLGLLSGRGGDTQYF; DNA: TGCGCCAGCAGCTTGGGGTTATTGAGCGGGAGGGGCGGAGATACGCAGTATTTT
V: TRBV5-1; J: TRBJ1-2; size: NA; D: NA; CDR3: CASSLVESDYGYTF; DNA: TGCGCCAGCAGCCTTGTGGAGAGTGACTATGGCTACACCTTC
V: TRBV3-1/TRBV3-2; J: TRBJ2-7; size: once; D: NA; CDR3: CASSPGPRPHEQYF; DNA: TGTGCCAGCAGCCCGGGACCCCGACCCCACGAGCAGTACTTC
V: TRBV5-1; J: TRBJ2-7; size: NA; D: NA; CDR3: CASSPGRGYEQYF; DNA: TGCGCCAGCAGCCCCGGACGCGGGTACGAGCAGTACTTC
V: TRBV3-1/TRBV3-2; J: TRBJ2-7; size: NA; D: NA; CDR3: CASSYAAHGQYF; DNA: TGTGCCAGCAGTTACGCCGCGCACGGGCAGTACTTC
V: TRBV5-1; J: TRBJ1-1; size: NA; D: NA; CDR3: CASSSTGLYTEAFF; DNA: TGCGCCAGCAGCTCGACAGGATTGTACACTGAAGCTTTCTTT
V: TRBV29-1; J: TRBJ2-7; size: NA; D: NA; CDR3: CSVESQWRDEQYF; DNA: TGCAGCGTTGAATCCCAGTGGCGTGACGAGCAGTACTTC
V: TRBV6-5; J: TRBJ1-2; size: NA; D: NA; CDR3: CASSYSGMYSYTF; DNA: TGTGCCAGCAGTTACTCTGGGATGTATAGCTACACCTTC
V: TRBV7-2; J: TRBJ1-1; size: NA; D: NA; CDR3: CASSVDTSGYTEAFF; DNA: TGTGCCAGCAGCGTGGACACCAGTGGGTACACTGAAGCTTTCTTT